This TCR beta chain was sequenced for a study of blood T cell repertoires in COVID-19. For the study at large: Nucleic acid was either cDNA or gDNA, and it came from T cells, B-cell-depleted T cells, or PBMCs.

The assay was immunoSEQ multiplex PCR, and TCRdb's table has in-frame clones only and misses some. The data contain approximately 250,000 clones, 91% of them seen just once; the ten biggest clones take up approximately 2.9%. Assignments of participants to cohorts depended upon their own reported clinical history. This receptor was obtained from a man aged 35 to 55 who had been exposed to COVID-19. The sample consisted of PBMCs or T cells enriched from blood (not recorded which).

CDR3 region: CASSVGAPVSYDMNTEAFF. CDR3 bases: TGTGCCAGCAGCGTAGGGGCCCCCGTCAGTTATGACATGAACACTGAAGCTTTCTTT. V and J are TRBV9 and TRBJ1-1; unclear D gene. The V end was cut by 0 bases, the J end by 0 bases, with 21 bases between. CDR1 is SGDLS, CDR2 YYNGEE, per germline. The CDR3 totals 19 residues. Full variable domain (missing parts from reference TRBV9 and TRBJ1-1): DSGVTQTPKHLITATGQRVTLRCSPRSGDLSVYWYQQSLDQGLQFLIQYYNGEERAKGNILERFSAQQFPDLHSELNLSSLELGDSALYFCASSVGAPVSYDMNTEAFFGQGTRLTVV.